These 21 T cell receptor beta chains were sequenced from one sample in a study of blood T cell repertoires in COVID-19. Clones were read by immunoSEQ multiplex PCR, and TCRdb kept only the in-frame ones, dropping some. The repertoire holds a few hundred thousand clones, with approximately 92% as singletons. The sequenced material came from PBMCs or T cells enriched from blood (not recorded which). The source of these receptors is a man younger than 30 who had recovered from COVID-19.

The chain has TRBV4-2 and TRBJ2-5; 9 nucleotides match TRBD1. Per germline, CDR1 LGHNA and CDR2 YNFKEQ. V lost 1 base, J lost 6 bases, and 6 bases stayed unmatched. The CDR3 covers 15 residues. CDR3 sequence (DNA): TGTGCCAGCAGCCAAGGGAAACAGGGGGCGAAGACCCAGTACTTC. Its protein is CASSQGKQGAKTQYF.

The chain couples TRBV7-2 to TRBJ2-1, with a tentative D call TRBD2 (6 bases). CDR3 size: 16 residues. Germline V CDR1 and CDR2: SGHTA, FQGNSA. The germline V and J ends were trimmed by 5 bases and 3 bases, with 17 bases remaining between them. The CDR3 loop is CASSPSAGTVYNEQFF. The CDR3 DNA follows: TGTGCCAGCAGCCCATCGGCGGGGACTGTCTACAATGAGCAGTTCTTC.

On this clone: The same CDR3 can be traced to other DNA sequences in this sample. This sequence joins TRBV5-4 and TRBJ1-1; D is unresolved. Germline lookup yields CDR1 SGHNT and CDR2 YYREEE (reference sequence). The CDR3 is made up of 12 amino acids. The ends were cut back, 0 bases at V and 5 bases at J, with 5 bases in the middle. The chain's CDR3 is CASSLGQTEAFF. DNA for the CDR3: TGTGCCAGCAGCTTGGGCCAGACTGAAGCTTTCTTT.

The chain recombines TRBV30 with TRBJ1-1; D is possibly TRBD1 (6 bases). Trimming removed 7 bases from V and 3 bases from J, with 12 bases in between. CDR1 GTSNPN and CDR2 SVGIG come from the germline V gene (reference sequence). CDR3 length: 12 amino acids. CDR3 amino acids: CASNRAHTEAFF. DNA of the CDR3: TGTGCCTCCAACAGGGCACACACTGAAGCTTTCTTT.

This clone was observed a few times. This chain links TRBV18 with TRBJ1-2; D unclear. V was cut by 2 bases and J by 3 bases, with 16 bases left in between. There are 16 residues in the CDR3. Germline CDR1 KGHSH, CDR2 LQKENI. In DNA form, the CDR3 reads TGTGCCAGCTCACCATCTAAAGGGAGGTACCACTATGGCTACACCTTC. Its translation is CASSPSKGRYHYGYTF.

V gene TRBV27 combines with J gene TRBJ1-2; 9 nucleotides align to TRBD1. Germline values: CDR1 MNHEY, CDR2 SMNVEV (reference sequence). The length of the CDR3 is 14 residues. The trim removed 4 bases at V and 7 bases at J, leaving 7 bases unmatched. The CDR3 nucleotides read TGTGCCAGCAGTTCACCAGGACAGGGGTCTGGCTACACCTTC. Translation gives CASSSPGQGSGYTF.

The chain links TRBV7-2 to TRBJ2-5; 7 bases are a match to TRBD1. CDR1 and CDR2 (germline): SGHTA, FQGNSA. The CDR3 has 13 amino acids. J lost 2 bases, V lost 4 bases, and 1 base had no gene match. CDR3 sequence: CASSWDSQETQYF. The CDR3 DNA reads TGTGCCAGCAGCTGGGACAGTCAAGAGACCCAGTACTTC.

The chain combines TRBV27 with TRBJ2-1, with D perhaps matching TRBD2 (5 bases). This CDR3 has 13 residues. V was trimmed by 4 bases and J by 8 bases, leaving 12 bases between them. Germline loops: CDR1 MNHEY, CDR2 SMNVEV (reference sequence). The CDR3 sequence is CASSSTRGDEQFF. CDR3 coding DNA: TGTGCCAGCAGTTCAACTCGGGGTGATGAGCAGTTCTTC.

The V gene is TRBV19, the J gene TRBJ1-2; D unresolved. Trimming pared 7 bases from V and 4 bases from J, leaving 28 bases between. The CDR3 has 18 amino acids. The V gene's germline CDR1 is LNHDA and CDR2 SQIVND (reference sequence). This CDR3 is CASISQSLPGRTGYGYTF. For the CDR3, the DNA is TGTGCCAGTATCAGTCAGTCTTTACCCGGGAGGACCGGCTATGGCTACACCTTC.

V is TRBV29-1 and J is TRBJ1-5, with TRBD1 as a possible D gene (5 bases). The length of the CDR3 is 13 residues. Deletions cut 4 bases from V and 7 bases from J, with 14 bases between. Germline loops: CDR1 SQVTM, CDR2 ANQGSEA. The CDR3 protein is CSVAPQGGQPQHF. The CDR3 DNA reads as TGCAGCGTTGCCCCGCAGGGTGGGCAGCCCCAGCATTTT.

The chain recombines TRBV28 with TRBJ2-3; the match to TRBD2 covers 7 bases. Germline V gives CDR1 MDHEN, CDR2 SYDVKM. This CDR3 region has 13 residues. The junction had 2 bases not matched to a gene; V was cut back by 6 bases and J by 2 bases. The CDR3: CASRSGITDTQYF. The DNA for the CDR3 is TGTGCCAGCAGGAGCGGGATCACAGATACGCAGTATTTT.

The rearrangement joins TRBV3-1 (or the pseudogene TRBV3-2) to TRBJ2-1; 14 nucleotides match TRBD2. The CDR3 totals 16 residues. Germline CDR1 and CDR2: LGHDT and YNNKEL (reference sequence). The ends lost 3 bases at V and 8 bases at J; junction bases unmatched: 6. The CDR3 bases are TGTGCCAGCAGCCACACGACTAGCGGGGGGGCATATGAGCAGTTCTTC. This sequence encodes CASSHTTSGGAYEQFF.

The genes are TRBV6-6 and TRBJ2-1; no definite D call. Germline loops: CDR1 MNHNY, CDR2 SVGAGI (reference sequence). The CDR3 runs 11 residues. The V and J ends lost 4 bases and 13 bases respectively, with 11 bases between them. The CDR3 spells CASSSSPLQFF. The CDR3 DNA follows: TGTGCCAGCAGTTCTAGTCCCCTCCAGTTCTTC.

A remark on this clone: As the CDR3 is not closed by the conserved phenylalanine or tryptophan, this likely results from a read error. It is unclear where the CDR3 begins or ends on the DNA, so no DNA is shown, and the CDR3 is as TCRdb lists it. The V gene is TRBV14, the J gene TRBJ2-6; the table's D call, TRBD1, was not checked against the DNA. Including both end residues, the CDR3 is 12 amino acids long. In germline, CDR1 is SGHDN, CDR2 FVKESK. The CDR3 loop reads CASSQDCPGGGG.

V and J are TRBV20-1 and TRBJ2-7; perhaps TRBD2 as D (5 bases). The CDR3 is made up of 11 amino acids. Trimming stripped 5 bases from V and 2 bases from J, with 7 bases between. Germline-derived CDR1 and CDR2 are DFQATT and SNEGSKA (reference sequence). The CDR3 here is CSAWGAYEQYF. CDR3 DNA sequence: TGCAGTGCTTGGGGAGCCTACGAGCAGTACTTC.

The chain recombines TRBV2 with TRBJ1-1; possibly TRBD1 for D (6 bases). Germline V gene data show CDR1 as SNHLY and CDR2 as FYNNEI. The ends were cut back, 2 bases at V and 3 bases at J, with 10 bases in the middle. This CDR3 has 14 residues. This chain's CDR3 is CASSETPGDTEAFF. The CDR3 coding sequence is TGTGCCAGCAGTGAAACCCCAGGGGACACTGAAGCTTTCTTT. The whole variable domain, filled in from reference TRBV2 and TRBJ1-1, reads EPEVTQTPSHQVTQMGQEVILRCVPISNHLYFYWYRQILGQKVEFLVSFYNNEISEKSEIFDDQFSVERPDGSNFTLKIRSTKLEDSAMYFCASSETPGDTEAFFGQGTRLTVV.

The chain joins TRBV4-1 to TRBJ1-2, with 10 bases matching TRBD1. The length of the CDR3 is 16 residues. CDR1 is MGHRA, CDR2 YSYEKL, per germline. Trimming removed 4 bases from V and 2 bases from J; junction bases left unmatched: 7. The CDR3 reads CASSPTGGTANYGYTF. The CDR3 DNA reads as TGCGCCAGCAGCCCGACAGGGGGCACGGCGAACTATGGCTACACCTTC.

The chain uses TRBV15 and TRBJ1-1; D gene unclear. CDR3 size: 15 residues. With 0 bases removed from V and 1 base from J, the gap between germline ends came to 9 bases. CDR1 and CDR2 from the germline V gene are LNHNV and YYDKDF (reference sequence). DNA of the CDR3: TGTGCCACCAGCAGAGATCTAGTTCCGAACACTGAAGCTTTCTTT. As protein: CATSRDLVPNTEAFF. The whole variable domain, remainder taken from reference TRBV15 and TRBJ1-1, is DAMVIQNPRYQVTQFGKPVTLSCSQTLNHNVMYWYQQKSSQAPKLLFHYYDKDFNNEADTPDNFQSRRPNTSFCFLDIRSPGLGDTAMYLCATSRDLVPNTEAFFGQGTRLTVV.

J is TRBJ1-6 and V is TRBV18, with D possibly TRBD1 on 6 matching bases. V lost 2 bases to trimming and J lost 6 bases, with 14 bases between them. Germline CDR1 KGHSH, CDR2 LQKENI. This CDR3 is built from 16 residues. CDR3 coding DNA: TGTGCCAGCTCACCAGGCTCCGGACAGATTAATTCACCCCTCCACTTT. The encoded protein is CASSPGSGQINSPLHF.

The J gene is TRBJ2-3, the V gene TRBV6-4; 9 nucleotides agree with TRBD2. Germline CDR1 is MRHNA and CDR2 is SNTAGT. V dropped 3 bases and J dropped 2; count of bases not matched to a gene: 6. The CDR3 length is 16 residues. The CDR3 nucleotides are TGTGCCAGCAGTGAGATAGCGGGGGCAAACACAGATACGCAGTATTTT. This translates into CASSEIAGANTDTQYF.

The chain combines TRBV7-9 with TRBJ2-7, with 9 bases fitting TRBD1. The germline gives CDR1 SEHNR, CDR2 FQNEAQ (reference sequence). CDR3 size: 13 residues. The V gene end was trimmed by 5 bases and the J gene end by 2 bases; junction bases not matched to a gene: 1. The CDR3 is CASSRTGAYEQYF. The CDR3 DNA reads as TGTGCCAGCAGCCGGACAGGGGCCTACGAGCAGTACTTC.